The present entry profiles one T cell receptor (beta chain) with its context. The sample belongs to a study of blood T cell repertoires in COVID-19. Trimming removed 2 bases from V and 4 bases from J, with 23 bases in between. CDR3 length: 18 amino acids. Germline V gene data show CDR1 as LNHNV and CDR2 as YYDKDF (reference sequence). Generated by immunoSEQ multiplex PCR, the TCRdb table keeps only in-frame clones and is missing some. Among a few hundred thousand clones listed, roughly 86% were seen once. The source of this sequence is a woman between 50 and 59 years old with COVID-19, enrolled during active disease. J is TRBJ1-2 and V is TRBV15; D perhaps matches TRBD1 (6 bases). The source material was peripheral blood. CDR3 nucleotide sequence: TGTGCCACCAGCAGACAAAAAGACAGGTTCCTACGGCTCTATGGCTACACCTTC. Translation gives CATSRQKDRFLRLYGYTF.